Listed below are T cell receptor beta chains from one sample, sequenced in a study of control samples from healthy donors and cancer patients. TCRdb's table, derived via immunoSEQ multiplex PCR, lists solely in-frame clones and lacks some. The data show about 110,000 clones, approximately 82% seen once. Sequencing was done on a sample of blood. These receptors were collected from a man aged 18 to 30 in good health. CDR3s include the opening cysteine and the closing phenylalanine or tryptophan. The D gene is left open where the match is weak. Clone size is not always given. Where it is, it says once, few, many or a class for expanded clones.

V	size	J	D	CDR3	DNA
TRBV25-1	-	TRBJ2-3	-	CASSEFSLTDTQYF	TGTGCCAGCAGTGAATTTTCCCTCACAGATACGCAGTATTTT
TRBV11-2	once	TRBJ1-4	-	CASSQVINEKLFF	TGTGCCAGCAGCCAGGTGATCAATGAAAAACTGTTTTTT
TRBV5-4	-	TRBJ1-2	-	CASSFYRVEGYTF	TGTGCCAGCAGCTTCTACAGGGTTGAGGGCTACACCTTC
TRBV6-4	-	TRBJ2-1	-	CASSLDGYNEQFF	TGTGCCAGCAGTCTGGACGGATACAATGAGCAGTTCTTC
TRBV7-6	-	TRBJ2-2	-	CASSLARRGRNTGELFF	TGTGCCAGCAGCTTAGCGCGAAGGGGGAGAAACACCGGGGAGCTGTTTTTT
TRBV18	-	TRBJ1-1	-	CASSPTRGGELGTEAFF	TGTGCCAGCTCACCAACGAGGGGGGGTGAACTTGGGACTGAAGCTTTCTTT
TRBV6-5	-	TRBJ1-1	-	CAAGPPMNTEAFF	TGTGCTGCGGGGCCACCTATGAACACTGAAGCTTTCTTT
TRBV7-6	-	TRBJ1-6	TRBD1	CASSLDPGGSYNSPLHF	TGTGCCAGCAGCTTAGACCCAGGGGGCTCCTATAATTCACCCCTCCACTTT
TRBV6-5	-	TRBJ2-7	TRBD1	CASSYSRAGGLNEQYF	TGTGCCAGCAGTTACTCGAGGGCAGGGGGCTTGAACGAGCAGTACTTC
TRBV12-3/TRBV12-4	-	TRBJ1-2	-	CASSLVGRGGYTF	TGTGCCAGCAGTTTAGTAGGCAGGGGTGGCTACACCTTC
TRBV11-2	-	TRBJ1-1	-	CASTSRWADVTEAFF	TGTGCCAGCACGTCACGATGGGCGGACGTAACTGAAGCTTTCTTT
TRBV2	-	TRBJ2-5	-	CASNGFQETQYF	TGTGCCAGTAACGGGTTCCAAGAGACCCAGTACTTC
TRBV7-9	once	TRBJ2-5	TRBD1	CASSHRGDLTRGGETQYF	TGTGCCAGCAGCCACAGGGGGGACCTGACGAGGGGTGGAGAGACCCAGTACTTC
TRBV28	-	TRBJ1-1	-	CASSFFPAQMNTEAFF	TGTGCCAGCAGTTTCTTCCCCGCCCAAATGAACACTGAAGCTTTCTTT
TRBV2	-	TRBJ1-6	TRBD1	CASKFGTGGYSPLHF	TGTGCCAGCAAGTTTGGGACAGGGGGATATTCACCCCTCCACTTT
TRBV5-1	-	TRBJ1-1	-	CASSLATRVPEAFF	TGCGCCAGCAGCTTGGCAACCAGGGTCCCTGAAGCTTTCTTT
TRBV2	-	TRBJ1-1	-	CASSTAYEAFF	TGTGCCAGCAGCACAGCGTATGAAGCTTTCTTT
TRBV29-1	-	TRBJ2-7	-	CSVEGRFEQYF	TGCAGCGTTGAAGGCCGCTTCGAGCAGTACTTC
TRBV4-3	-	TRBJ1-2	-	CASSQDAGARSGYTF	TGCGCCAGCAGCCAAGATGCCGGGGCGCGGTCGGGCTACACCTTC
TRBV27	-	TRBJ2-2	-	CASSFSRTGDTGELFF	TGTGCCAGCAGTTTTTCTAGGACTGGGGACACCGGGGAGCTGTTTTTT
TRBV7-2	-	TRBJ1-2	-	CASSPRTVYYGYTF	TGTGCCAGCAGCCCGAGGACAGTCTACTATGGCTACACCTTC
TRBV5-4	-	TRBJ2-3	TRBD2	CASSSTGGVDTQYF	TGTGCCAGCAGCTCTACCGGGGGGGTAGATACGCAGTATTTT
TRBV19	once	TRBJ2-3	TRBD1	CASSIYISTGINTDTQYF	TGTGCCAGTAGTATATATATCTCGACAGGGATAAACACAGATACGCAGTATTTT
TRBV6-5	-	TRBJ1-1	-	CASSYFGGWTEAFF	TGTGCCAGCAGTTACTTTGGGGGGTGGACTGAAGCTTTCTTT